These 18 T cell receptor beta chains were sequenced from one sample in a study of blood T cell repertoires in COVID-19. Assay: immunoSEQ multiplex PCR; the TCRdb copy retains only in-frame clones and omits some. The table lists about 56,000 clones, just under 75% of them singletons. Input material: peripheral blood. Receptor source: a woman between 70 and 85 years old with COVID-19, enrolled during active disease.

This clone appeared a single time. V is TRBV27 and J is TRBJ2-5, with D hard to call. The CDR3 spans 13 residues. V was trimmed by 6 bases and J by 3 bases, leaving 11 bases between them. Germline CDR1 reads MNHEY; CDR2 reads SMNVEV (reference sequence). CDR3 loop: CASRPNTEETQYF. DNA for the CDR3: TGTGCCAGCAGACCAAATACGGAAGAGACCCAGTACTTC.

The chain employs TRBV7-9 and TRBJ2-2; D possibly corresponds to TRBD2 (5 bases). Per germline, CDR1 SEHNR and CDR2 FQNEAQ (reference sequence). Deletions cut 3 bases from V and 0 bases from J, with 14 bases between. The length of the CDR3 is 17 residues. As DNA, the CDR3 is TGTGCCAGCAGCTTTATTAGGCGGGCTTCGAACACCGGGGAGCTGTTTTTT. It codes for CASSFIRRASNTGELFF.

The J gene is TRBJ1-3, the V gene TRBV6-6; the match to TRBD1 covers 7 bases. This CDR3 has 17 residues. Per germline, CDR1 MNHNY and CDR2 SVGAGI (reference sequence). After removal of 5 bases from V and 0 bases from J, the junction contained 10 bases not matched to a gene. The CDR3 DNA sequence: TGTGCCAGCAGTCCCCCGACAGGGTCGGACTCTGGAAACACCATATATTTT. It is translated as CASSPPTGSDSGNTIYF.

The chain recombines TRBV9 with TRBJ2-3; no clear D gene. Germline V gene sequence: CDR1 SGDLS, CDR2 YYNGEE. V shed 0 bases and J shed 9 bases, with 11 bases lying between them. This CDR3 comprises 13 residues. CDR3 nucleotide sequence: TGTGCCAGCAGCGTAGACGGAGAGCGCACGCAGTATTTT. The encoded protein is CASSVDGERTQYF.

This clone was counted only a few times. The rearrangement links TRBV18 to TRBJ2-5; possibly TRBD2 for D (5 bases). With 0 bases removed from V and 2 bases from J, the gap between germline ends came to 16 bases. The CDR3 has 17 amino acids. CDR1 and CDR2 from the germline V gene are KGHSH and LQKENI. The CDR3 DNA sequence: TGTGCCAGCTCACCACCGCTGAGGGTCCCAAGGCAAGAGACCCAGTACTTC. The encoded protein is CASSPPLRVPRQETQYF.

By share of the sample, this clone is medium-sized. The CDR3 DNA sequence: TGTGCCAGTACCCCGGGACAGGTGTTCAATCAGCCCCAGCATTTT. This encodes CASTPGQVFNQPQHF. The J gene is TRBJ1-5, the V gene TRBV19; 8 nucleotides line up with TRBD1. Germline V gene data show CDR1 as LNHDA and CDR2 as SQIVND (reference sequence). Trimming removed 7 bases from V and 3 bases from J; junction bases left unmatched: 8. The CDR3 is 15 amino acids.

This clone was recorded a few times. J is TRBJ2-5 and V is TRBV29-1; D not certain. CDR3 length: 15 amino acids. Germline lookup yields CDR1 SQVTM and CDR2 ANQGSEA. V was trimmed by 1 base and J by 0 bases, leaving 12 bases between them. CDR3 sequence reads: CSVEGAGYNQETQYF. The CDR3 DNA reads TGCAGCGTTGAAGGAGCAGGCTACAACCAAGAGACCCAGTACTTC. The variable domain in full, completed from reference TRBV29-1 and TRBJ2-5, reads SAVISQKPSRDICQRGTSLTIQCQVDSQVTMMFWYRQQPGQSLTLIATANQGSEATYESGFVIDKFPISRPNLTFSTLTVSNMSPEDSSIYLCSVEGAGYNQETQYFGPGTRLLVL.

This chain links TRBV7-2 with TRBJ2-1; 11 bases match TRBD2. Germline loops: CDR1 SGHTA, CDR2 FQGNSA. CDR3 size: 15 residues. V shed 5 bases, J shed 6 bases, and the junction held 6 bases outside the gene matches. The CDR3 reads CASSKGTSGSNEQFF. CDR3 sequence (DNA): TGTGCCAGCAGCAAAGGGACTAGCGGATCCAATGAGCAGTTCTTC.

CDR3 sequence reads: CATSDRTGGESGELFF. In DNA form, the CDR3 reads TGTGCCACCAGTGACCGGACAGGGGGTGAATCCGGGGAGCTGTTTTTT. The chain uses TRBV24-1 and TRBJ2-2; 10 bases agree with TRBD1. Germline V gives CDR1 KGHDR, CDR2 SFDVKD. The ends lost 4 bases at V and 6 bases at J; junction bases unmatched: 7. The CDR3 loop spans 16 amino acids.

The V call is TRBV5-1, the J call TRBJ1-4, with D possibly matching TRBD1 (5 bases). Germline assignment: CDR1 SGHRS and CDR2 YFSETQ. This CDR3 contains 15 residues. V lost 2 bases, J lost 7 bases, and 15 bases lay in between. The CDR3 loop is CASSFTGTSSEKLFF. The DNA of the CDR3 is TGCGCCAGCAGCTTTACAGGCACCTCGAGTGAAAAACTGTTTTTT.

This sequence joins TRBV18 and TRBJ1-2; 7 bases agree with TRBD1. Germline V gives CDR1 KGHSH, CDR2 LQKENI. The CDR3 is 15 amino acids. With 3 bases clipped from V and 4 bases from J, the junction kept 8 bases outside the gene matches. The chain's CDR3 is CASSPTTGFGYGYTF. For the CDR3, the DNA is TGTGCCAGCTCACCGACGACAGGGTTTGGCTATGGCTACACCTTC. The complete variable domain, with remaining parts taken from reference TRBV18 and TRBJ1-2, reads NAGVMQNPRHLVRRRGQEARLRCSPMKGHSHVYWYRQLPEEGLKFMVYLQKENIIDESGMPKERFSAEFPKEGPSILRIQQVVRGDSAAYFCASSPTTGFGYGYTFGSGTRLTVV.

The CDR3 reads CASSLALGGMETQYF. CDR3 bases: TGTGCCAGCAGCTTAGCGCTGGGAGGGATGGAGACCCAGTACTTC. J is TRBJ2-5 and V is TRBV7-2; 7 bases are a match to TRBD2. There are 15 residues in the CDR3. Losses at the gene ends were 0 bases for V and 5 bases for J; bases not matched to a gene: 6. Germline CDR1 reads SGHTA; CDR2 reads FQGNSA.

The chain has TRBV28 and TRBJ2-1, with 10 bases that match TRBD2. After removal of 6 bases from V and 5 bases from J, the junction contained 10 bases not matched to a gene. The CDR3 contains 16 residues. The germline CDR1 and CDR2 sequences are MDHEN and SYDVKM. The CDR3 nucleotides read TGTGCCAGCAGCTCCCCCGGGACTAGCGCTGACAATGAGCAGTTCTTC. Its translation: CASSSPGTSADNEQFF.

J is TRBJ2-3 and V is TRBV6-6; 8 bases are a match to TRBD2. Trimming cost V 5 bases and J 9 bases; bases outside gene matches: 7. The germline gives CDR1 MNHNY, CDR2 SVGAGI (reference sequence). The CDR3 has 13 residues. The chain's CDR3 is CASSASGGPTQYF. The CDR3 DNA is TGTGCCAGCAGTGCAAGCGGGGGCCCCACGCAGTATTTT.

The chain is built from TRBV11-3 and TRBJ1-1; 7 bases match TRBD1. After removal of 3 bases from V and 6 bases from J, the junction contained 1 base not matched to a gene. CDR3 length equals 12 residues. Per germline, CDR1 SGHNT and CDR2 YENEEA. DNA for the CDR3: TGTGCCAGCAGCTTGACAGGGCCTGAAGCTTTCTTT. It codes for CASSLTGPEAFF.

J is TRBJ1-5 and V is TRBV10-3; D not resolved. Germline CDR1 and CDR2: ENHRY and SYGVKD. This CDR3 is 14 amino acids long. The V end was cut by 4 bases, the J end by 4 bases, with 11 bases between. The CDR3 nucleotides read TGTGCCATCAGTGGCCCAGATGAAAATCAGCCCCAGCATTTT. It translates to CAISGPDENQPQHF.

V usage is TRBV2 and J usage is TRBJ1-5, with TRBD1 matching over 8 bases. The germline V gene encodes CDR1 SNHLY and CDR2 FYNNEI. The CDR3 runs to 14 residues. The junction had 6 bases not matched to a gene; V was cut back by 7 bases and J by 4 bases. The CDR3 loop reads CASTPDRANQPQHF. The CDR3, as DNA: TGTGCCAGCACTCCGGACAGGGCAAATCAGCCCCAGCATTTT.

J is TRBJ2-5 and V is TRBV10-3; 8 nucleotides agree with TRBD2. V was clipped by 10 bases and J by 10 bases; unmatched bases: 17. Germline assignment: CDR1 ENHRY and CDR2 SYGVKD. This CDR3 region has 14 residues. Here the CDR3 DNA reads TGTGCCACAAACCCCTACGGGGGGGCCGCCGACCAGTACTTC. Its translation is CATNPYGGAADQYF.